The next 12 T cell receptor beta chains were all read from a single sample in a study of T cell repertoires in cytomegalovirus infection. TCRdb reprocessed the reads with MiXCR, giving one entry per CDR3 protein. Among roughly 130,000 distinct CDR3 sequences, around 25% were seen once, and the ten largest hold 34%. Their antigens are not known. The source material was PBMCs, sequenced either directly or after in vitro stimulation (not recorded which). These receptors were obtained from a human donor in good health (CMV status not recorded). Some clones in this sample may be carry-over from other donors' samples.

The chain uses TRBV6-2 or TRBV6-3 and TRBJ2-7, with 8 nucleotides matching TRBD2. Trimming cost V 0 bases and J 3 bases; bases outside gene matches: 7. CDR3 length: 16 residues. The V gene's germline CDR1 is MNHEY and CDR2 SVGEGT. CDR3 sequence (DNA): TGTGCCAGCAGTTACTCGAGCGGGAGAGGGGACTACGAGCAGTACGTC. Protein: CASSYSSGRGDYEQYV.

The chain employs TRBV7-9 and TRBJ1-2; no reliable D call. Germline values: CDR1 SEHNR, CDR2 FQNEAQ (reference sequence). The CDR3 is 14 amino acids. The ends were cut back, 2 bases at V and 6 bases at J, with 13 bases in the middle. The CDR3, as DNA: TGTGCCAGCAGCTTATCTTCGGGAACCAATGGCTACACCTTC. Protein sequence: CASSLSSGTNGYTF.

This clonotype was found many times. The chain couples TRBV7-8 to TRBJ1-2; 10 bases match TRBD1. Unmatched junction bases numbered 12, after V lost 5 bases and J lost 6 bases. Germline V lookup: CDR1 SGHVS, CDR2 FQNEAQ. The CDR3 has 16 amino acids. CDR3 sequence: CASSPYGGTGVNGYTF. CDR3 DNA sequence: TGTGCCAGCAGCCCTTACGGAGGGACAGGGGTAAATGGCTACACCTTC.

The rearrangement links TRBV7-2 to TRBJ2-2, with a possible D match to TRBD2 (7 bases). CDR1 and CDR2 (germline): SGHTA, FQGNSA. This CDR3 region has 16 residues. CDR3 sequence: CATAEYGGRGGGELFF. The CDR3 DNA follows: TGTGCAACGGCCGAGTACGGGGGGCGGGGCGGCGGGGAGCTGTTTTTT.

This clonotype has just one count. The chain carries TRBV4-3 and TRBJ1-2, with a tentative D call TRBD1 (5 bases). V lost 1 base to trimming and J lost 4 bases, with 13 bases between them. The CDR3 has 15 amino acids. Germline CDR1 and CDR2: LGHNA and YSLEER. CDR3 nucleotides: TGCGCCAGCAGCCAAGGGACCGGGACGGCCTATGGCTACACCTTC. As protein: CASSQGTGTAYGYTF.

This clonotype was counted between two and nine times. The gene calls are TRBV27 and TRBJ1-2, with a possible D match to TRBD1 (6 bases). The CDR3 runs to 15 residues. The ends were cut back, 1 base at V and 6 bases at J, with 15 bases in the middle. Looked up from germline, CDR1 is MNHEY and CDR2 is SMNVEV (reference sequence). CDR3 sequence: CASSLLTGLKNGYTF. The CDR3 bases are TGTGCCAGCAGTTTATTAACAGGGTTAAAAAATGGCTACACCTTC.

Note on this clonotype: No conserved phenylalanine or tryptophan ends this CDR3, so it is likely a read error. The DNA is omitted, as the CDR3 cannot be located on it reliably, and the CDR3 follows TCRdb's listing. This chain uses TRBV6-2 or TRBV6-3 with TRBJ2-3; the D call TRBD2 from the table was never checked on the DNA. The CDR3 length equals 12 residues, ends included. Germline V lookup: CDR1 MNHEY, CDR2 SVGEGT. The CDR3 sequence is CASTALGTPPLY.

The V gene is TRBV4-3, the J gene TRBJ2-1; 9 bases match TRBD2. V lost 0 bases, J lost 7 bases, and 13 bases stayed unmatched. The CDR3 is 18 residues long. Germline V lookup: CDR1 LGHNA, CDR2 YSLEER. CDR3 amino acids: CASSQERGAGGPENEQFF. CDR3 sequence (DNA): TGCGCCAGCAGCCAAGAGCGGGGTGCGGGAGGGCCGGAGAATGAGCAGTTCTTC.

This chain uses TRBV6-4 with TRBJ2-1; D gene ambiguous. Between the trimmed V and J ends, which lost 2 bases and 6 bases, there was a span of 5 bases. The CDR3 contains 12 residues. Germline V gene lookup returns CDR1 MRHNA and CDR2 SNTAGT. This chain's CDR3 is CASSDAVNEQFF. The CDR3 bases are TGTGCCAGCAGTGACGCCGTCAATGAGCAGTTCTTC.

The table lists this clonotype with many counts. V usage is TRBV6-1 and J usage is TRBJ2-5, with D maybe TRBD1 (5 bases). CDR1 is MNHNS, CDR2 SASEGT, per germline. This CDR3 is 17 amino acids long. The V gene lost 6 bases and the J gene lost 4 bases, with 24 bases spanning the gap. The CDR3 protein is CASRGFLGAVVGETQYF. The CDR3 DNA follows: TGTGCCAGCAGGGGTTTCTTAGGGGCGGTAGTTGGAGAGACCCAGTACTTC.

V is TRBV7-8 and J is TRBJ1-4; a weak D match, TRBD1 (5 bases). The V and J ends lost 2 bases and 3 bases respectively, with 16 bases between them. CDR1 SGHVS and CDR2 FQNEAQ come from the germline V gene. There are 17 residues in the CDR3. This CDR3 reads CASSLRAGNTANEKLFF. CDR3 bases: TGTGCCAGCAGCTTAAGGGCAGGGAACACGGCTAATGAAAAACTGTTTTTT.

This clonotype came up many times. The chain has TRBV7-2 and TRBJ2-2; no clear D. The V gene's germline CDR1 is SGHTA and CDR2 FQGNSA. This CDR3 is 18 amino acids long. Trimming removed 5 bases from V and 1 base from J, with 20 bases in between. For the CDR3, the DNA is TGTGCCAGCAGCCAACTCCTATGGACCTCCTGGAACACCGGGGAGCTGTTTTTT. This encodes CASSQLLWTSWNTGELFF.